These T cell receptor beta chains were read from a single sample in a study of cytomegalovirus exposure and HLA in healthy donors. Generated by immunoSEQ multiplex PCR, the TCRdb table keeps only in-frame clones and is missing some. The profile shows more than 65,000 clones, 67% of them singletons. Sequences were obtained from PBMCs. The source of these receptors is a woman between 50 and 59 years old in good health and CMV-seropositive. Both conserved end residues are part of each CDR3. D genes are given only for firm matches. The size entry is marked missing in some rows and otherwise reads once, few, many or a size class.

TRBJ1-5,TRBD1,TRBV19,few,TGTGCCAGTAGTACCCGACAGGGTGTGGCTCAGCCCCAGCATTTT,CASSTRQGVAQPQHF
TRBJ2-1,TRBD1,TRBV2,-,TGTGCCAGCAAATCGGACAGGACCGGCAATGAGCAGTTCTTC,CASKSDRTGNEQFF
TRBJ1-3,-,TRBV7-9,-,TGTGCCAGCAGCCTCCCCCCCAGGATCTCTGGAAACACCATATATTTT,CASSLPPRISGNTIYF
TRBJ1-2,TRBD1,TRBV5-1,-,TGCGCCAGCAGCTTGGATGGGACAGGGCTTGAGGGCTACACCTTC,CASSLDGTGLEGYTF
TRBJ1-2,TRBD1,TRBV5-6,-,TGTGCCAGCAGCCCCGGGACAGGGAGAAAAGGCTACACCTTC,CASSPGTGRKGYTF
TRBJ1-4,-,TRBV19,few,TGTGCCAGTAGTATAATTTTGTTACAGGCTAATGAAAAACTGTTTTTT,CASSIILLQANEKLFF
TRBJ1-2,-,TRBV6-1,-,TGTGCCAGCAGTGAAAGTAGGACAGTCCATTCTAACTATGGCTACACCTTC,CASSESRTVHSNYGYTF
TRBJ1-1,-,TRBV6-5,-,TGTGCCAGCGCCGGGGGGTGGGGCACTGAAGCTTTCTTT,CASAGGWGTEAFF
TRBJ1-3,-,TRBV19,few,TGTGCCAGTAGTATGAGGGCAGATGGAAACACCATATATTTT,CASSMRADGNTIYF
TRBJ1-5,-,TRBV10-3,-,TGTGCCACCCGGGGGGGGGTGAGGTTTCAGCCCCAGCATTTT,CATRGGVRFQPQHF
TRBJ1-5,-,TRBV2,-,TGTGCCAGCAGTATAGACAGGAGCGTGGGGCAGCCCCAGCATTTT,CASSIDRSVGQPQHF
TRBJ1-2,-,TRBV5-1,few,TGCGCCAGCAGCTTTACAGCTAACTATGGCTACACCTTC,CASSFTANYGYTF
TRBJ2-1,-,TRBV18,-,TGTGCCAGCTCACCACTCGGCGGGGACAATGAGCAGTTCTTC,CASSPLGGDNEQFF
TRBJ1-1,TRBD1,TRBV18,-,TGTGCCAGCTCACCACCGGGACAGGGGAGTAGTGAAGCTTTCTTT,CASSPPGQGSSEAFF
TRBJ2-1,TRBD1,TRBV11-2,few,TGTGCCAGCAGGCGGACAGGGGAAAATGAGCAGTTCTTC,CASRRTGENEQFF
TRBJ1-5,-,TRBV9,-,TGTGCCAGCAGCCCCACGGCGGCAAGCAATCAGCCCCAGCATTTT,CASSPTAASNQPQHF
TRBJ1-2,TRBD1,TRBV19,-,TGTGCCAGTAGTACACGACAGGGAGCTAACTATGGCTACACCTTC,CASSTRQGANYGYTF
TRBJ2-3,-,TRBV19,-,TGTGCCAGTAGTGCCCAGTACACAGATACGCAGTATTTT,CASSAQYTDTQYF
TRBJ2-2,TRBD1,TRBV5-1,-,TGCGCCAGCAGCTGGACAGGGCCGGGGGCCGGGGAGCTGTTTTTT,CASSWTGPGAGELFF
TRBJ1-2,TRBD1,TRBV27,-,TGTGCCAGCAGTCCAGGGGGCGGTGGCTACACCTTC,CASSPGGGGYTF
TRBJ1-2,-,TRBV4-1,few,TGCGCCAGCAGCCAAGATCTGGGGCAGGCGCTTAAGGGCTACACCTTC,CASSQDLGQALKGYTF
TRBJ1-1,TRBD1,TRBV7-9,-,TGTGCCAGCAGCTACCCCCAGGGGGGTTGGACTGAAGCTTTCTTT,CASSYPQGGWTEAFF
TRBJ1-1,TRBD1,TRBV18,-,TGTGCCAGCTCACCGACAGGGGGCGAGGGGACTGAAGCTTTCTTT,CASSPTGGEGTEAFF
TRBJ2-3,-,TRBV6-6,few,TGTGCCAGCAGTGTGCCGGGTCTGGCAGATACGCAGTATTTT,CASSVPGLADTQYF
TRBJ2-5,-,TRBV5-1,-,TGCGCCAGCAGTCTATCTAACTCCCAAGAGACCCAGTACTTC,CASSLSNSQETQYF
TRBJ1-2,TRBD1,TRBV5-4,-,TGTGCCAGCAGCCCCCGGGACAGGGGTTATGGCTACACCTTC,CASSPRDRGYGYTF
TRBJ2-5,TRBD2,TRBV10-3,-,TGTGCCATCAGTGAGCGAGGGAGGGGAGAGACCCAGTACTTC,CAISERGRGETQYF
TRBJ2-3,TRBD2,TRBV7-9,-,TGTGCCAGCAGCTTAGTCTTAGCGGGGGGGCCCGGGGCAGATACGCAGTATTTT,CASSLVLAGGPGADTQYF
TRBJ1-6,-,TRBV27,-,TGTGCCAGCAGTTTAACGGGCTCCTATAATTCACCCCTCCACTTT,CASSLTGSYNSPLHF
TRBJ1-1,-,TRBV5-1,-,TGCGCCAGCAGCTTGGCCAGTCAACCTGAAGCTTTCTTT,CASSLASQPEAFF
TRBJ1-4,-,TRBV28,few,TGTGCCAGCAGAACAGGGCCTAATGAAAAACTGTTTTTT,CASRTGPNEKLFF
TRBJ2-5,-,TRBV20-1,-,TGCAGTGCCACAGAGGGAGAGACCCAGTACTTC,CSATEGETQYF
TRBJ2-1,-,TRBV10-3,few,TGTGCCATCAGTGAGGGGGCAGGGGCCGCTTACAATGAGCAGTTCTTC,CAISEGAGAAYNEQFF
TRBJ1-3,-,TRBV30,-,TGTGCCTGGAGGTTATCAGGGATCTCTGGAAACACCATATATTTT,CAWRLSGISGNTIYF
TRBJ2-1,-,TRBV21-1,once,TGTGCCAGCAGCAAAGGTCCGCGGACTAGCTGCAATGAGCAGTTCTTC,CASSKGPRTSCNEQFF
TRBJ2-3,TRBD1,TRBV18,-,TGTGCCAGCTCACCTGTTACCGGGACAGGGGCGGCAGATACGCAGTATTTT,CASSPVTGTGAADTQYF
TRBJ1-4,TRBD1,TRBV5-6,once,TGTGCCAGCAGCCTCACAGGGGGGGCTGAAAAACTGTTTTTT,CASSLTGGAEKLFF